These 20 T cell receptor beta chains were sequenced from one sample in a study of neurological immune-mediated disorders. TCRdb redid the calling of the 5' RACE reads with MiXCR, one entry per CDR3 protein. The sample holds about 60,000 distinct CDR3 sequences, roughly 4.6% seen once. Input material: PBMCs. These receptors came from a man aged 45 to 65 with multiple sclerosis.

There are a few counts of this clonotype. V usage is TRBV11-2 and J usage is TRBJ2-5; possible D gene TRBD2, 6 bases. V was shortened by 3 bases and J by 1 base, with 15 bases between the two germline ends. The length of the CDR3 is 16 residues. Per the germline V gene, CDR1 is SGHAT and CDR2 is FQNNGV. In DNA form, the CDR3 reads TGTGCCAGCAGCTTGCTCTGGCGGGGACCCCAAGAGACCCAGTACTTC. Translating gives CASSLLWRGPQETQYF.

This clonotype was detected many times. The CDR3 region has the DNA TGTGCCAGCAGCCCTGGTGGGTTATCGGGGTCGGATCAGCCCCAGCATTTT. It translates to CASSPGGLSGSDQPQHF. The genes are TRBV5-6 and TRBJ1-5; D is unresolved. V gave up 4 bases and J gave up 5 bases, with 22 bases separating them. Germline lookup yields CDR1 SGHDT and CDR2 YYEEEE. The CDR3 runs to 17 residues.

In its sample, this clonotype was seen many times. Germline is not matched at one junction end, which may reflect a read error. The genes are TRBV5-1 and TRBJ2-3; 7 positions match TRBD1. Germline V gives CDR1 SGHRS, CDR2 YFSETQ. This CDR3 is built from 13 residues. The CDR3 here is CASTEGGTDTQYF. The CDR3, as DNA: TGCGCCAGCACAGAAGGGGGCACTGATACGCAGTATTTT. Using reference TRBV5-1 and TRBJ2-3 for the parts outside the CDR3, the full variable domain is KAGVTQTPRYLIKTRGQQVTLSCSPISGHRSVSWYQQTPGQGLQFLFEYFSETQRNKGNFPGRFSGRQFSNSRSEMNVSTLELGDSALYLCASTEGGTDTQYFGPGTRLTVL.

This clonotype was recorded many times. The rearrangement links TRBV20-1 to TRBJ2-1; 14 bases map to TRBD2. CDR1 is DFQATT and CDR2 is SNEGSKA in the germline V gene (reference sequence). This CDR3 has 15 amino acids. After removal of 5 bases from V and 10 bases from J, the junction contained 10 bases not matched to a gene. CDR3 sequence reads: CSAGGGLAGAREQFF. In DNA, the CDR3 is TGCAGTGCTGGTGGGGGACTAGCGGGAGCGCGGGAGCAGTTCTTC.

This clonotype was recorded many times. The J gene is TRBJ2-7, the V gene TRBV5-1; D is perhaps TRBD1 (7 bases). The V and J ends lost 4 bases and 1 base respectively, with 24 bases between them. This CDR3 region has 18 residues. Germline lookup yields CDR1 SGHRS and CDR2 YFSETQ. Here the CDR3 DNA reads TGCGCCAGCAGCGTTGCCCCTTCCAGGGGGGACCTTTCCTACGAGCAGTACTTC. It translates to CASSVAPSRGDLSYEQYF.

This clonotype was observed at least ten times. The chain couples TRBV9 to TRBJ1-3; D is undetermined. V was pared by 6 bases and J by 0 bases, with 22 bases between. The V gene's germline CDR1 is SGDLS and CDR2 YYNGEE. The CDR3 length is 18 residues. CDR3 in DNA: TGTGCCAGCACCTCTCCCCCGAGCGGCGCCCTCTCTGGAAACACCATATATTTT. It is translated as CASTSPPSGALSGNTIYF.

This clonotype showed up many times. This chain connects TRBV20-1 to TRBJ2-5, with TRBD1 matching over 8 bases. V lost 5 bases to trimming and J lost 5 bases; unmatched junction nucleotides: 7. This CDR3 has 13 amino acids. Germline V gene lookup returns CDR1 DFQATT and CDR2 SNEGSKA (reference sequence). DNA for the CDR3: TGCAGTGCTGCTCCCAGGGGGCGGGAGACCCAGTACTTC. Protein sequence: CSAAPRGRETQYF.

A word on this clonotype: This may be a read error: a much more frequent sequence differs by one nucleotide. CDR3 sequence (DNA): TGCAGTGCTACTAGCGGGAGAAGCACAGATACGCAGTATTTT. Amino acids: CSATSGRSTDTQYF. The rearrangement joins TRBV20-1 to TRBJ2-3, with 10 nucleotides matching TRBD2. The V gene end was trimmed by 4 bases and the J gene end by 0 bases; junction bases not matched to a gene: 1. CDR3 size: 14 residues. The V gene's germline CDR1 is DFQATT and CDR2 SNEGSKA (reference sequence).

The sample holds many counts of this clonotype. This rearrangement joins TRBV3-1 to TRBJ2-3, with 9 bases lining up with TRBD2. The ends lost 2 bases at V and 7 bases at J; junction bases unmatched: 7. The CDR3 is 15 amino acids. Germline CDR1 is LGHDT and CDR2 is YNNKEL (reference sequence). In nucleotides, the CDR3 is TGTGCCAGCAGCCAACGCACTAGCGGGTCCTATACGCAGTATTTT. Translating it yields CASSQRTSGSYTQYF.

This clonotype was seen repeatedly, ten times or more. The V call is TRBV5-5, the J call TRBJ2-6, with 9 nucleotides matching TRBD1. The J segment lost 0 bases and the V segment lost 5 bases, leaving 6 bases of the junction unmatched. Germline CDR1 SGHKS, CDR2 YYEKEE (reference sequence). The CDR3 is made up of 17 amino acids. This CDR3 is CASRAGTGLSGANVLTF. The DNA for the CDR3 is TGTGCCAGCAGGGCCGGGACAGGGCTCTCTGGGGCCAACGTCCTGACTTTC. Combining the CDR3 with reference TRBV5-5 and TRBJ2-6 gives the whole variable domain DAGVTQSPTHLIKTRGQQVTLRCSPISGHKSVSWYQQVLGQGPQFIFQYYEKEERGRGNFPDRFSARQFPNYSSELNVNALLLGDSALYLCASRAGTGLSGANVLTFGAGSRLTVL.

This clonotype has at least ten counts. This chain uses TRBV2 with TRBJ2-3, with a tentative D call TRBD1 (5 bases). Germline V gene data show CDR1 as SNHLY and CDR2 as FYNNEI. The CDR3 loop spans 15 amino acids. V lost 3 bases and J lost 0, with 10 bases in between. CDR3 coding DNA: TGTGCCAGCAGTGACCCACAGGAGAGCACAGATACGCAGTATTTT. Its translation: CASSDPQESTDTQYF.

In this sample, this clonotype turned up many times. The chain employs TRBV5-1 and TRBJ1-2, with 7 bases aligning to TRBD1. The CDR3 has 13 amino acids. From germline, CDR1 is SGHRS and CDR2 YFSETQ. J was trimmed by 8 bases and V by 6 bases; bases with no gene match: 10. This CDR3 is CASTQVGTDGYTF. The CDR3 nucleotides are TGCGCCAGCACCCAAGTGGGGACAGACGGCTACACCTTC.

This clonotype was seen more than once but under ten times. V gene TRBV5-1 combines with J gene TRBJ1-1; TRBD1 agrees at 8 bases. Per the germline V gene, CDR1 is SGHRS and CDR2 is YFSETQ. The CDR3 has 18 residues. V shed 0 bases and J 0 bases; nucleotides not matched to a gene: 10. The chain's CDR3 is CASSLGLWQGAVNTEAFF. The CDR3 region has the DNA TGCGCCAGCAGCTTGGGGCTTTGGCAGGGGGCGGTGAACACTGAAGCTTTCTTT.

Many counts were recorded for this clonotype. The chain is built from TRBV5-1 and TRBJ2-1; D ambiguous. There are 13 residues in the CDR3. Germline CDR1 SGHRS, CDR2 YFSETQ. V lost 0 bases and J 8 bases, leaving 9 bases between the germline ends. This chain's CDR3 is CASSLVSGHEQFF. As DNA, the CDR3 is TGCGCCAGCAGCTTGGTCAGTGGGCATGAGCAGTTCTTC.

This clonotype was seen repeatedly, ten times or more. V is TRBV5-6 and J is TRBJ2-3, with 7 nucleotides matching TRBD2. The CDR3 covers 17 residues. V lost 4 bases to trimming and J lost 0 bases; unmatched junction nucleotides: 11. The germline gives CDR1 SGHDT, CDR2 YYEEEE. CDR3: CASSQDIAGRSTDTQYF. The CDR3 coding sequence is TGTGCCAGCAGCCAGGATATAGCGGGCAGGAGCACAGATACGCAGTATTTT.

This clonotype showed up many times. Written as DNA, the CDR3 is TGTGCCAGCAGCGCCCCTTTTGAGCCCCAGCATTTT. Encoded protein: CASSAPFEPQHF. This chain uses TRBV11-2 with TRBJ1-5; D remains ambiguous. Looked up from germline, CDR1 is SGHAT and CDR2 is FQNNGV. V shed 5 bases and J shed 8 bases, with 10 bases lying between them. This CDR3 is built from 12 residues.

This clonotype was recorded many times. The chain has TRBV20-1 and TRBJ2-3, with 7 bases matching TRBD2. The CDR3 loop spans 15 amino acids. V was pared by 3 bases and J by 4 bases, with 10 bases of the junction left unmatched. In germline, CDR1 is DFQATT, CDR2 SNEGSKA (reference sequence). The CDR3 nucleotides read TGCAGTGCTAGTGGGGGGGGTTCCCGGGCAGATACGCAGTATTTT. Translated, it gives CSASGGGSRADTQYF.

This clonotype was counted at least ten times. This chain uses TRBV6-4 with TRBJ2-6; no firm D call. Trimming removed 3 bases at V and 0 bases at J, with 3 bases between. Germline CDR1 reads MRHNA; CDR2 reads SNTAGT. The CDR3 consists of 14 residues. DNA for the CDR3: TGTGCCAGCAGTGAAGGCTCTGGGGCCAACGTCCTGACTTTC. Amino acids: CASSEGSGANVLTF.

Ten or more counts support this clonotype. V gene TRBV11-2 combines with J gene TRBJ1-1; possible D gene TRBD1, 6 bases. This CDR3 has 16 amino acids. Trimming shortened V by 2 bases and J by 5 bases, and 18 bases separated the two germline ends. Per the germline V gene, CDR1 is SGHAT and CDR2 is FQNNGV. The CDR3 here is CASSLIGRGRGTEAFF. CDR3 DNA sequence: TGTGCCAGCAGCTTAATAGGTCGGGGGCGAGGTACTGAAGCTTTCTTT.

This clonotype has ten or more counts. V usage is TRBV5-1 and J usage is TRBJ2-5, with D perhaps TRBD1 (5 bases). Looked up from germline, CDR1 is SGHRS and CDR2 is YFSETQ. The length of the CDR3 is 15 residues. V dropped 4 bases and J dropped 0 bases, with 13 bases sitting between them. CDR3 region: CASSPTAGNQETQYF. CDR3 nucleotides: TGCGCCAGCAGCCCCACAGCAGGGAACCAAGAGACCCAGTACTTC.